The clone carrying this TCR beta chain was detected ten times or more. Its antigen is not identified. Extracted RNA was reverse transcribed into cDNA, the sequencing template. Libraries were prepared by immunoSEQ multiplex PCR; TCRdb keeps only in-frame clonotypes and omits some of them. The sample shows about 120,000 clones, more than 40% of them seen only once. This specimen belongs to a study of CD8+ T cells in alopecia areata. Study summary: Those treated were given oral tofacitinib at 5 to 10 mg twice daily. General observations from the study: Affected scalp, especially in alopecia totalis/universalis, had a higher clonality than normal scalp did. Between patients, shared TCR sequences were less clear than in mice. This was possibly due in part to HLA diversity in the patient population.

The treatment here: oral pan-JAK inhibitor, 5-10 mg twice daily. Sorting of CD4+ and CD8+ T cells was performed on PBMCs. This CDR3 comprises 15 residues. V shed 2 bases and J shed 2 bases, with 10 bases lying between them. Germline-derived CDR1 and CDR2 are SGHRS and YFSETQ. This TCR was recovered from a human donor with alopecia areata. Here the sequenced sample was CD4+ T cells sorted from blood, taken at week 4, from a patient treated with tofacitinib. V and J are TRBV5-1 and TRBJ2-2, with D hard to call. In DNA form, the CDR3 reads TGCGCCAGCAGCTTCAGTCAGACAAACACCGGGGAGCTGTTTTTT. The encoded protein is CASSFSQTNTGELFF.